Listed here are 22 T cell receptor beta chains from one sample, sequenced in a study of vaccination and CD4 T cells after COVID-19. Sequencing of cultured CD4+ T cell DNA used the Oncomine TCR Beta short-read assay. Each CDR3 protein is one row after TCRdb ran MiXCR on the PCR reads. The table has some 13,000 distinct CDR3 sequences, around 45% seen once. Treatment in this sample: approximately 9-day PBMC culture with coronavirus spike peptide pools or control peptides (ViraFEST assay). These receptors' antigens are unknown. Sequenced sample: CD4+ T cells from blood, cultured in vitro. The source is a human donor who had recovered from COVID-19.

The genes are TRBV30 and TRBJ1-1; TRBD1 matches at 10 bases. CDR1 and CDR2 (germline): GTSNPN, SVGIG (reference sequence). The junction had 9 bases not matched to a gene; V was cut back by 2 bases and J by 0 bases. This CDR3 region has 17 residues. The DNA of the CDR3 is TGTGCCTGGAGTCCTAATTGGGACAGGGGAGTGAACACTGAAGCTTTCTTT. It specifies CAWSPNWDRGVNTEAFF.

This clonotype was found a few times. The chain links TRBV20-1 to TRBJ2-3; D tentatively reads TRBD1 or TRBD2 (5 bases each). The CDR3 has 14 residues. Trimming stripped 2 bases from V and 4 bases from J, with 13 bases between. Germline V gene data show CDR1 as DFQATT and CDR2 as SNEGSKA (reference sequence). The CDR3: CSARNPRGSDTQYF. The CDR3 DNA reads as TGCAGTGCTAGAAATCCGAGGGGCTCAGATACGCAGTATTTT.

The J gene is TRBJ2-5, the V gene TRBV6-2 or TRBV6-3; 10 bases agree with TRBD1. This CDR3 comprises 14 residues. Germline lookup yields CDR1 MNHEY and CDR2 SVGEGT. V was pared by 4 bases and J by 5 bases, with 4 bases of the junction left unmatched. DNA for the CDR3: TGTGCCAGCAGTTGGGACAGGGGTCTCGAGACCCAGTACTTC. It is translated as CASSWDRGLETQYF.

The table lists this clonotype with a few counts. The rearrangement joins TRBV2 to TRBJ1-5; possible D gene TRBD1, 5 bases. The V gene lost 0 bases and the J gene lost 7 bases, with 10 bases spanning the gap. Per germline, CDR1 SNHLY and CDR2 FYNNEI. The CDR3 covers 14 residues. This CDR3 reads CASSEAGVGQPQHF. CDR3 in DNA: TGTGCCAGCAGTGAAGCGGGGGTTGGGCAGCCCCAGCATTTT.

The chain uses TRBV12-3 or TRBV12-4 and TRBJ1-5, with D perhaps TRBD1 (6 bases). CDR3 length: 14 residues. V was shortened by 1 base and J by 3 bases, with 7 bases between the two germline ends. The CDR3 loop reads CASSLGTVNQPQHF. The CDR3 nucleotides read TGTGCCAGCAGTTTAGGGACAGTCAATCAGCCCCAGCATTTT.

Here the CDR3 DNA reads TGCAGTGCCCTCGACCCCGGGACTAAGCGGATCAATGAGCAGTTCTTC. It yields the protein CSALDPGTKRINEQFF. The chain joins TRBV20-1 to TRBJ2-1; 7 nucleotides line up with TRBD2. V was pared by 6 bases and J by 6 bases, with 17 bases of the junction left unmatched. Per the germline V gene, CDR1 is DFQATT and CDR2 is SNEGSKA (reference sequence). The CDR3 loop spans 16 amino acids.

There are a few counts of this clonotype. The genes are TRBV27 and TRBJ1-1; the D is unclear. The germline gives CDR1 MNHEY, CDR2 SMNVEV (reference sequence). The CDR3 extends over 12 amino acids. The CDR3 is CAQREMHTEAFF. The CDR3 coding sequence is TGTGCTCAGCGGGAAATGCACACTGAAGCTTTCTTT.

The CDR3 reads CSVEDVGQGPGYTF. The CDR3, as DNA: TGCAGCGTTGAAGATGTAGGACAAGGACCTGGCTACACCTTC. The rearrangement uses TRBV29-1 and TRBJ1-2, with a weak D call TRBD1 (5 bases). The CDR3 contains 14 residues. Germline V gene sequence: CDR1 SQVTM, CDR2 ANQGSEA. The germline V and J ends were trimmed by 0 bases and 7 bases, with 15 bases remaining between them.

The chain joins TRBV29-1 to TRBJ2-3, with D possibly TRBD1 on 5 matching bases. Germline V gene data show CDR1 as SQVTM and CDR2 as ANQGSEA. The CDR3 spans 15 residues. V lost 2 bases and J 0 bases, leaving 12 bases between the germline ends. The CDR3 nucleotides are TGCAGCGTTGAATCACGACAGACTAGCACAGATACGCAGTATTTT. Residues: CSVESRQTSTDTQYF.

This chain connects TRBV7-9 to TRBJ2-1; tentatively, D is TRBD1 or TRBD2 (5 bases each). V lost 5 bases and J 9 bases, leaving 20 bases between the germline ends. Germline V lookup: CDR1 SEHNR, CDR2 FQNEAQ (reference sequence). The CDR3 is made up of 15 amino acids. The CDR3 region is CASSPNLRGDSEQFF. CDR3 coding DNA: TGTGCCAGCAGCCCTAACTTGAGAGGGGATTCTGAGCAGTTCTTC.

CDR3 in DNA: TGTGCCTGGAGGGGCGGTCGGCAGTCGGTGCGGGGCTACACCTTC. Encoded protein: CAWRGGRQSVRGYTF. The chain is built from TRBV30 and TRBJ1-2; D gene ambiguous. The CDR3 is 15 amino acids. Deletions cut 3 bases from V and 8 bases from J, with 22 bases between. Germline V CDR1 and CDR2: GTSNPN, SVGIG (reference sequence).

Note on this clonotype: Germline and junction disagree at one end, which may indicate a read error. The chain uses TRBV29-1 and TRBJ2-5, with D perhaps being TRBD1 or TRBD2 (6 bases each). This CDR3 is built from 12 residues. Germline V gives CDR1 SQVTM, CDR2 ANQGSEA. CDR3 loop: CSAGKGGESQYF. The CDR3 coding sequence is TGCAGCGCGGGCAAGGGGGGAGAGAGCCAGTACTTC.

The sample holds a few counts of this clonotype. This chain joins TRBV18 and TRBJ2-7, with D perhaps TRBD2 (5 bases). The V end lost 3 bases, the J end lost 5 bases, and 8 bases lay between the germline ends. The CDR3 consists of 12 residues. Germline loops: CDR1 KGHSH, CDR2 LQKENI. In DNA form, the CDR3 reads TGTGCCAGCTCACCTGAGGGCGACGAGCAGTACTTC. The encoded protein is CASSPEGDEQYF. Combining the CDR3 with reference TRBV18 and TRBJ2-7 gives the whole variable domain NAGVMQNPRHLVRRRGQEARLRCSPMKGHSHVYWYRQLPEEGLKFMVYLQKENIIDESGMPKERFSAEFPKEGPSILRIQQVVRGDSAAYFCASSPEGDEQYFGPGTRLTVT.

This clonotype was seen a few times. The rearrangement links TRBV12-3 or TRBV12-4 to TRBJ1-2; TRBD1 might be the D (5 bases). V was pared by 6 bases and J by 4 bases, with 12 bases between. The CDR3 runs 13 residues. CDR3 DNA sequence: TGTGCCAGCAGCCCGGGGGTTGTCTATGGCTACACCTTC. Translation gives CASSPGVVYGYTF.

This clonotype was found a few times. In DNA form, the CDR3 reads TGTGCCACCAGTGATCGTCCACGGTGGCGAAGGCGAAACACCATATATTTT. Residues: CATSDRPRWRRRNTIYF. The rearrangement uses TRBV24-1 and TRBJ1-3, with no clear D. V was cut by 3 bases and J by 5 bases, with 19 bases left in between. The CDR3 is 17 amino acids. The V gene's germline CDR1 is KGHDR and CDR2 SFDVKD.

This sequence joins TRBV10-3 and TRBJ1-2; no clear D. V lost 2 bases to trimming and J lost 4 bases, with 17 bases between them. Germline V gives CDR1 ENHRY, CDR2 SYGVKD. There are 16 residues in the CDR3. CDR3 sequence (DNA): TGTGCCATCAGTGAGGGATTGCTAGGGAGAGGCTATGGCTACACCTTC. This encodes CAISEGLLGRGYGYTF.

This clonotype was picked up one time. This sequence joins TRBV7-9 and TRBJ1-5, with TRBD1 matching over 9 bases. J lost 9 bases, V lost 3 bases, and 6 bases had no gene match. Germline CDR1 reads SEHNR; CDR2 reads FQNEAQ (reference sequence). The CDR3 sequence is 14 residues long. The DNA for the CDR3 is TGTGCCAGCAGCTTGGGGACAGGGAATGCGCCCCAGCATTTT. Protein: CASSLGTGNAPQHF.

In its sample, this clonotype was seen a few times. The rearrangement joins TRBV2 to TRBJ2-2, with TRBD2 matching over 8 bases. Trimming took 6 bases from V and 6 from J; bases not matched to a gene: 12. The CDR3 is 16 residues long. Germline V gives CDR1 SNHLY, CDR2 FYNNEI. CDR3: CASSPSGTRVPGELFF. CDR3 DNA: TGTGCCAGCAGCCCATCCGGGACTAGAGTCCCCGGGGAGCTGTTTTTT. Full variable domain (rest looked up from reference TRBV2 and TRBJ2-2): EPEVTQTPSHQVTQMGQEVILRCVPISNHLYFYWYRQILGQKVEFLVSFYNNEISEKSEIFDDQFSVERPDGSNFTLKIRSTKLEDSAMYFCASSPSGTRVPGELFFGEGSRLTVL.

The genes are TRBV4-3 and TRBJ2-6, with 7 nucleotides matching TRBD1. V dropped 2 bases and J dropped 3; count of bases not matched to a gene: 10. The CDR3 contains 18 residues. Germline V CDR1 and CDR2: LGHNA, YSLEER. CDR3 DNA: TGCGCCAGCAGCCAACTAACAGGGGACCGCTTTGGGGCCAACGTCCTGACTTTC. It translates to CASSQLTGDRFGANVLTF.

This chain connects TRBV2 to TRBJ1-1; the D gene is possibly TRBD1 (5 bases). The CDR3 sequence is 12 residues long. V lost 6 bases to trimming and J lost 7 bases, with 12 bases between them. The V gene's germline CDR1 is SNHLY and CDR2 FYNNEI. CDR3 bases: TGTGCCAGCAGGTCCGGGGACGGTGAAGCTTTCTTT. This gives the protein CASRSGDGEAFF.

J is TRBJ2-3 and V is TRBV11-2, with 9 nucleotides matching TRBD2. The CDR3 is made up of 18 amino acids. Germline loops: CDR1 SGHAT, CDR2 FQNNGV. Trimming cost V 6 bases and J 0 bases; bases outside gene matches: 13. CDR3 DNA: TGTGCCAGCAGATGGGGGCCTAGCGGGGTGGGGAGCACAGATACGCAGTATTTT. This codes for CASRWGPSGVGSTDTQYF.

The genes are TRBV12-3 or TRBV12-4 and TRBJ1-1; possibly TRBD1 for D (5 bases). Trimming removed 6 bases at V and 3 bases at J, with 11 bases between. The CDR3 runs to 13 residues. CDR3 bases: TGTGCCAGCAGCCTGCGGGGGGACACTGAAGCTTTCTTT. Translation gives CASSLRGDTEAFF.